The next 10 T cell receptor beta chains were all read from a single sample in a study of shared clonotypes between healthy human individuals. Positive CCR7 selection of CD45RO-negative cells yielded the naive CD8 cells, and terminally differentiated effector memory CD45RA+ cells were excluded. Only in-frame clones appear in the TCRdb table, and some are missing; sequencing was by immunoSEQ multiplex PCR. The sample carries around 2,000,000 clones, approximately 94% recorded once. The sequenced sample consisted of naive CD8+ T cells sorted from blood. The receptors come from a man aged 18 to 29 in good health.

This chain uses TRBV9 with TRBJ2-2; D remains ambiguous. V was trimmed by 2 bases and J by 6 bases, leaving 8 bases between them. CDR1 and CDR2 (germline): SGDLS, YYNGEE. There are 13 residues in the CDR3. In DNA form, the CDR3 reads TGTGCCAGCAGCGTGAACCCAGCCGGGGAGCTGTTTTTT. Translating it yields CASSVNPAGELFF.

The chain has TRBV6-5 and TRBJ2-2; 8 bases are a match to TRBD2. CDR3 size: 13 residues. CDR1 MNHEY and CDR2 SVGAGI come from the germline V gene. V lost 5 bases and J lost 8; bases outside the gene matches: 4. The CDR3 sequence: CASSLIAGGELFF. In nucleotides, the CDR3 is TGTGCCAGCAGTCTCATAGCGGGGGGGGAGCTGTTTTTT.

V gene TRBV6-1 combines with J gene TRBJ2-7; 9 positions match TRBD1. CDR3 length: 15 amino acids. V was clipped by 7 bases and J by 3 bases; unmatched bases: 10. Looked up from germline, CDR1 is MNHNS and CDR2 is SASEGT. The CDR3 DNA reads as TGTGCCAGCACCGCCCCCGGGACAGGGTACTACGAGCAGTACTTC. Its translation is CASTAPGTGYYEQYF.

The rearrangement joins TRBV4-1 to TRBJ1-2; 8 nucleotides match TRBD1. The CDR3 spans 15 residues. Germline CDR1 reads MGHRA; CDR2 reads YSYEKL. V lost 0 bases and J lost 2; bases outside the gene matches: 2. The CDR3 loop reads CASSQDRTGNYGYTF. In nucleotides, the CDR3 is TGCGCCAGCAGCCAAGATAGGACAGGGAACTATGGCTACACCTTC.

The chain has TRBV19 and TRBJ2-7; weak D call: TRBD2 (5 bases). The CDR3 sequence is 14 residues long. Trimming removed 1 base from V and 3 bases from J, with 10 bases in between. Germline CDR1 and CDR2: LNHDA and SQIVND (reference sequence). In nucleotides, the CDR3 is TGTGCCAGTAGTATAGGAGGGCTTGTCTACGAGCAGTACTTC. It yields the protein CASSIGGLVYEQYF.

V usage is TRBV27 and J usage is TRBJ2-7; the match to TRBD1 covers 8 bases. This CDR3 is built from 13 residues. The germline CDR1 and CDR2 sequences are MNHEY and SMNVEV (reference sequence). With V trimmed by 4 bases and J by 6 bases, 5 bases remained unmatched. CDR3 loop: CASSWVDRGEQYF. The CDR3 bases are TGTGCCAGCAGTTGGGTCGACAGGGGCGAGCAGTACTTC.

This clone was seen just once. This chain joins TRBV5-1 and TRBJ1-2, with TRBD1 as a possible D gene (6 bases). The V gene lost 4 bases and the J gene lost 3 bases, with 16 bases spanning the gap. The CDR3 sequence is 15 residues long. The germline V gene has CDR1 SGHRS and CDR2 YFSETQ. The CDR3 coding sequence is TGCGCCAGCAGCCCCGGGTGGGGGGCGGACTATGGCTACACCTTC. Protein product: CASSPGWGADYGYTF.

The gene calls are TRBV6-1 and TRBJ2-5, with D uncertain. CDR1 and CDR2 from the germline V gene are MNHNS and SASEGT. Trimming removed 3 bases at V and 4 bases at J, with 6 bases between. This CDR3 contains 12 residues. CDR3 DNA: TGTGCCAGCAGTGATATAGGAGAGACCCAGTACTTC. Protein product: CASSDIGETQYF.

The chain couples TRBV2 to TRBJ1-5, with D perhaps matching TRBD1 (5 bases). Germline loops: CDR1 SNHLY, CDR2 FYNNEI. This CDR3 contains 18 residues. V was clipped by 4 bases and J by 0 bases, with 19 bases between them. CDR3 loop: CASSGGQGVGISNQPQHF. The CDR3 bases are TGTGCCAGCAGTGGAGGGCAGGGAGTAGGTATTAGCAATCAGCCCCAGCATTTT.

The rearrangement links TRBV4-1 to TRBJ1-1, with 7 nucleotides matching TRBD1. The CDR3 has 16 amino acids. V shed 3 bases, J shed 3 bases, and the junction held 10 bases outside the gene matches. CDR1 and CDR2 (germline): MGHRA, YSYEKL. CDR3 sequence: CASSHLTGKRDTEAFF. CDR3 nucleotide sequence: TGCGCCAGCAGCCACCTGACAGGGAAGAGGGACACTGAAGCTTTCTTT.